This T cell receptor beta chain was sequenced in a study of vaccination and CD4 T cells after COVID-19. As for the study in general: Participants were vaccinated with two doses, given as either BNT162b2 or mRNA-1273 vaccine. No peptide, an HIV-1 Nef pool, or a CEFX pool was what each control culture received. From HCoV-229E, HCoV-OC43, HCoV-NL63 and SARS-CoV-2, overlapping spike peptides were used to stimulate the cells.

V shed 3 bases and J shed 7 bases, with 13 bases lying between them. This CDR3 has 14 residues. Germline loops: CDR1 LNHNV, CDR2 YYDKDF (reference sequence). A note on this clonotype: Its antigen is not known.

Treatment here: approximately nine-day PBMC culture with coronavirus spike peptide pools or control peptides (ViraFEST assay). CD4+ T-cell collection from the unexposed donor predated the COVID-19 pandemic (2011-2018). TCRs were sequenced by ViraFEST after antigen-specific T cells had been expanded with peptide pools. Oncomine TCR Beta short-read sequencing was applied to DNA from cultured CD4+ T cells. Each CDR3 protein gets one entry after TCRdb re-called the PCR reads with MiXCR. In the table there are almost 6,000 distinct CDR3 sequences, about 32% of which are singletons. The source of this sequence is a human donor in good health. This chain links TRBV15 with TRBJ1-5; D gene ambiguous. Sequencing was done on a sample of CD4+ T cells from blood, cultured in vitro. The CDR3 DNA reads as TGTGCCACCAGCAGTCTCCGGACTCCACAGCCCCAGCATTTT. It translates to CATSSLRTPQPQHF.